Listed here are 24 T cell receptor beta chains from one sample, sequenced in a study of molecular identifiers for immune sequencing clone quantification. TCRdb used MiXCR to reprocess the PCR reads, holding one entry per CDR3 protein. The sample consists of approximately 500,000 distinct CDR3 sequences, around 21% of them appearing once. Sample: naive CD8+ T cells from blood, with Jurkat cell RNA spiked in. Sample subset: FACS-sorted CD8+CD4-CCR7+CD45RA+ naive T cells. The receptors come from a human donor in good health. Some libraries in this study had Jurkat cell RNA spiked in.

This clonotype has just one count. A much larger clone lies a single base off, so this may be a read error. This chain uses TRBV27 with TRBJ2-3; tentatively, D is TRBD1 or TRBD2 (6 bases each). Germline lookup yields CDR1 MNHEY and CDR2 SMNVEV (reference sequence). This CDR3 contains 16 residues. The CDR3 loop reads CVSSLFTGAVGGTQYF. The CDR3 DNA is TGTGTCAGCAGTTTATTCACGGGGGCAGTAGGGGGTACGCAGTATTTT.

This rearrangement joins TRBV4-1 to TRBJ2-6; D gene unclear. This CDR3 region has 18 residues. Looked up from germline, CDR1 is MGHRA and CDR2 is YSYEKL. Trimming stripped 0 bases from V and 1 base from J, with 13 bases between. CDR3 amino acids: CASSQEGRPTSGANVLTF. CDR3 nucleotides: TGCGCCAGCAGCCAAGAGGGCAGGCCGACTTCTGGGGCCAACGTCCTGACTTTC.

On this clonotype: This may be a read error: a much more frequent sequence differs by one nucleotide. The CDR3 DNA reads TGTGCCAACAGCAAAACCGGACAGGGGTATTACGAGCAGTACTTC. It encodes CANSKTGQGYYEQYF. J is TRBJ2-7 and V is TRBV7-9; 9 bases line up with TRBD1. This CDR3 region has 15 residues. CDR1 and CDR2 (germline): SEHNR, FQNEAQ (reference sequence). Based on the CDR3 plus reference TRBV7-9 and TRBJ2-7, the full variable domain is DTGVSQNPRHKITKRGQNVTFRCDPISEHNRLYWYRQTLGQGPEFLTYFQNEAQLEKSRLLSDRFSAERPKGSFSTLEIQRTEQGDSAMYLCANSKTGQGYYEQYFGPGTRLTVT.

This clonotype was seen repeatedly, ten times or more. The V gene is TRBV13, the J gene TRBJ2-6; D may match TRBD1 or TRBD2 (5 bases each). In germline, CDR1 is PRHDT, CDR2 FYEKMQ (reference sequence). CDR3 length: 17 residues. V was cut by 1 base and J by 0 bases, with 10 bases left in between. The DNA of the CDR3 is TGTGCCAGCAGCTTAGCCGGGGCGCACTCTGGGGCCAACGTCCTGACTTTC. Translation gives CASSLAGAHSGANVLTF.

Only a few counts were recorded for this clonotype. CDR3 in amino acids: CASRGGGSYNEQFF. CDR3 nucleotides: TGTGCCAGCAGAGGGGGGGGGTCCTACAATGAGCAGTTCTTC. The genes are TRBV2 and TRBJ2-1, with a possible D match to TRBD2 (7 bases). V was clipped by 6 bases and J by 1 base, with 10 bases between them. The germline gives CDR1 SNHLY, CDR2 FYNNEI. The CDR3 spans 14 residues.

This clonotype was observed a few times. V is TRBV27 and J is TRBJ2-7, with D hard to call. CDR1 is MNHEY, CDR2 SMNVEV, per germline (reference sequence). With 6 bases removed from V and 0 bases from J, the gap between germline ends came to 9 bases. This CDR3 comprises 13 residues. CDR3 sequence (DNA): TGTGCCAGCAGGGAATCTAACTCCTACGAGCAGTACTTC. It is translated as CASRESNSYEQYF.

Concerning this clonotype: The CDR3 does not close with the conserved phenylalanine or tryptophan, likely indicating a read error. The gene calls are TRBV6-2 or TRBV6-3 and TRBJ1-5; 7 bases match TRBD1. Per the germline V gene, CDR1 is MNHEY and CDR2 is SVGEGT. Trimming removed 5 bases from V and 7 bases from J; junction bases left unmatched: 5. The CDR3 is 13 residues long. The CDR3 loop is CASSHRGSQPQHL. The CDR3 DNA sequence: TGTGCCAGCAGTCACAGGGGAAGCCAGCCCCAGCATCTT.

A word on this clonotype: Given a much more abundant clone one base away, this may be a read error. The chain links TRBV4-3 to TRBJ2-7; 8 bases line up with TRBD1. CDR3 length: 16 amino acids. Per germline, CDR1 LGHNA and CDR2 YSLEER. The CDR3 coding sequence is TGCGCCAGCAGCCAAGATTCGACAGGGGTTGCATACGGGCAGTACTTC. Translating gives CASSQDSTGVAYGQYF.

The V and J genes are TRBV19 and TRBJ1-4; no definite D call. The CDR3 is 16 amino acids. Germline loops: CDR1 LNHDA, CDR2 SQIVND (reference sequence). Trimming took off 3 bases at V and 0 bases at J, with 11 bases between the two ends. The CDR3 here is CASSIVAAATNEKLFF. DNA of the CDR3: TGTGCCAGTAGTATTGTGGCTGCGGCAACTAATGAAAAACTGTTTTTT.

As concerns this clonotype: Relative to the germline gene, one junction end is altered; a read error may explain this. J is TRBJ2-3 and V is TRBV6-1; D is unresolved. CDR1 and CDR2 from the germline V gene are MNHNS and SASEGT. The CDR3 has 11 residues. CDR3 DNA sequence: TGTGCCAGCAGTGACACAGTTACGCAGTATTTT. Encoded protein: CASSDTVTQYF.

With respect to this clonotype: This may be a read error, as it is one base from a much larger clone. The CDR3 carries no conserved terminal phenylalanine or tryptophan, so it likely arises from a read error. The chain links TRBV12-3 or TRBV12-4 to TRBJ2-4; a possible D gene is TRBD1 (5 bases). CDR3 length: 16 residues. Trimming stripped 6 bases from V and 0 bases from J, with 15 bases between. CDR3 DNA sequence: TGTGCCAGCAGCCTGACAGACGAACTAGCCAAAAACATTCAGTACCTC. As protein: CASSLTDELAKNIQYL.

About this clonotype itself: A read error may be the cause here, since a much bigger clone is one base away. This sequence joins TRBV7-9 and TRBJ2-5; D may correspond to TRBD1 or TRBD2 (5 bases each). The CDR3 has 15 amino acids. The germline CDR1 and CDR2 sequences are SEHNR and FQNEAQ (reference sequence). V was clipped by 8 bases and J by 1 base, with 17 bases between them. The CDR3 DNA is TGTGCCAGCGGCTCCGCCACCGGGACCCAAGAGACCCAGTACTTC. It yields the protein CASGSATGTQETQYF.

J is TRBJ2-7 and V is TRBV7-2, with a possible D match to TRBD1 (6 bases). Trimming left V 5 bases short and J 2 bases short, with 16 bases between. Germline CDR1 reads SGHTA; CDR2 reads FQGNSA. The CDR3 consists of 15 residues. For the CDR3, the DNA is TGTGCCAGCAGCCAAACACTGGACAGTCCCTACGAGCAGTACTTC. Its protein product is CASSQTLDSPYEQYF.

This clonotype appeared a single time. This clone may be a read error of a much larger clone one base away. The V and J genes are TRBV28 and TRBJ2-7; D remains ambiguous. The CDR3 sequence is 14 residues long. V lost 7 bases, J lost 6 bases, and 19 bases lay in between. Looked up from germline, CDR1 is MDHEN and CDR2 is SYDVKM. DNA for the CDR3: TGTGCCAGCAATTTCCCTGGCCCTTCGGCCGAGCAGTACTTC. Translation: CASNFPGPSAEQYF.

At least ten counts were recorded for this clonotype. The rearrangement links TRBV2 to TRBJ2-4, with D perhaps assigned TRBD1 or TRBD2 (6 bases each). CDR1 and CDR2 (germline): SNHLY, FYNNEI. This CDR3 has 14 amino acids. Trimming took 3 bases from V and 8 from J, leaving 14 bases between them. CDR3: CASSDMGGRDIQYF. The CDR3 nucleotides read TGTGCCAGCAGTGATATGGGGGGCCGGGACATTCAGTACTTC.

As regards this clonotype: A much larger clone lies one base from this, so it may be a read error. The missing conserved phenylalanine or tryptophan at the end of this CDR3 makes a read error likely. The chain uses TRBV6-2 or TRBV6-3 and TRBJ1-5, with D uncertain. The CDR3 is 13 amino acids. CDR1 and CDR2 (germline): MNHEY, SVGEGT. Trimming took off 1 base at V and 6 bases at J, with 7 bases between the two ends. The CDR3 region has the DNA TGTGCCAGCAGTTACTTGTATGGTCAGCCCCAGCATCTT. It yields the protein CASSYLYGQPQHL.

Regarding this clonotype: This could be a read error, since a much larger clone is one nucleotide away. The chain links TRBV4-2 to TRBJ1-2, with D maybe TRBD1 (5 bases). From germline, CDR1 is LGHNA and CDR2 YNFKEQ. V gave up 4 bases and J gave up 9 bases, with 18 bases separating them. The CDR3 runs to 14 residues. The CDR3 spells CASSLGHGAGSYTF. In DNA form, the CDR3 reads TGTGCCAGCAGCCTAGGACATGGGGCTGGTAGCTACACCTTC.

To note about this clonotype: This may be a read error: a much more frequent sequence differs by one nucleotide. Here the CDR3 DNA reads TGTGCCAGCAGCTCACAGGGGACAGCCCAAGAGACCCAGTACTTC. This gives the protein CASSSQGTAQETQYF. V gene TRBV7-9 combines with J gene TRBJ2-5, with 7 bases identical to TRBD1. The CDR3 loop spans 15 amino acids. Germline CDR1 and CDR2: SEHNR and FQNEAQ (reference sequence). Trimming cost V 4 bases and J 1 base; bases outside gene matches: 6.

The V gene is TRBV4-3, the J gene TRBJ2-3; 11 nucleotides align to TRBD2. The CDR3 length is 18 residues. The V and J ends lost 0 bases and 5 bases, in that order; junction bases with no gene match: 10. CDR1 is LGHNA and CDR2 is YSLEER in the germline V gene. CDR3: CASSQEVAGGPWVDTQYF. CDR3 DNA: TGCGCCAGCAGCCAAGAGGTAGCGGGAGGGCCGTGGGTAGATACGCAGTATTTT.

In its sample, this clonotype was seen a few times. J is TRBJ2-3 and V is TRBV4-1; D ambiguous. Deletions cut 0 bases from V and 8 bases from J, with 9 bases between. Germline-derived CDR1 and CDR2 are MGHRA and YSYEKL. The CDR3 has 13 amino acids. CDR3 residues: CASSQDPPSTQYF. The CDR3, as DNA: TGCGCCAGCAGCCAAGACCCTCCGAGTACGCAGTATTTT.

The rearrangement joins TRBV20-1 to TRBJ1-2, with D possibly being TRBD1 (6 bases). From germline, CDR1 is DFQATT and CDR2 SNEGSKA (reference sequence). With 1 base removed from V and 4 bases from J, the gap between germline ends came to 13 bases. This CDR3 spans 14 amino acids. CDR3 amino acids: CSARGAGDCYGYTF. In DNA, the CDR3 is TGCAGTGCTAGAGGCGCAGGGGATTGCTATGGCTACACCTTC.

This clonotype was seen a handful of times. The chain uses TRBV3-1 and TRBJ1-5; 8 bases map to TRBD1. Trimming at V came to 4 bases and at J to 5 bases, leaving 7 bases not matched to a gene. This CDR3 comprises 15 residues. Per the germline V gene, CDR1 is LGHDT and CDR2 is YNNKEL (reference sequence). The DNA for the CDR3 is TGTGCCAGCAGCCCCGAGGGACAGGCGGATCAGCCCCAGCATTTT. It yields the protein CASSPEGQADQPQHF.

This chain uses TRBV4-3 with TRBJ2-2; TRBD1 might be the D (5 bases). V lost 0 bases and J lost 3, with 11 bases in between. Looked up from germline, CDR1 is LGHNA and CDR2 is YSLEER. The CDR3 extends over 16 amino acids. CDR3 protein: CASSQDETVDTGELFF. As DNA, the CDR3 is TGCGCCAGCAGCCAAGATGAGACAGTAGACACCGGGGAGCTGTTTTTT.

CDR3 DNA sequence: TGTGCCAGCATGCTTCAGGGGGGCCGGGCAGATACGCAGTATTTT. Its protein product is CASMLQGGRADTQYF. V and J are TRBV5-8 and TRBJ2-3; D may be TRBD1 (7 bases). This CDR3 contains 15 residues. Germline lookup yields CDR1 SGHTS and CDR2 YDEGEE. V lost 6 bases, J lost 4 bases, and 18 bases lay in between. The entire variable domain, with the rest obtained from reference TRBV5-8 and TRBJ2-3, is as follows: EAGVTQSPTHLIKTRGQQATLRCSPISGHTSVYWYQQALGLGLQFLLWYDEGEERNRGNFPPRFSGRQFPNYSSELNVNALELEDSALYLCASMLQGGRADTQYFGPGTRLTVL.